This T cell receptor beta chain was retrieved from a study of T cell responses to AZD1222 COVID-19 vaccine. Study conclusions and caveats: Unmutated variant regions reportedly attract nearly half of all spike-specific TCRs. No day 14 peak samples; only post-peak repertoires were characterized. Only six or seven AZD1222 recipients tested seropositive at baseline.

The ends lost 3 bases at V and 7 bases at J; junction bases unmatched: 10. The CDR3 contains 15 residues. The germline V gene encodes CDR1 LNHDA and CDR2 SQIVND (reference sequence). Sequenced by immunoSEQ multiplex PCR; TCRdb stores in-frame clones only, minus some. The table shows some 140,000 clones, with about four fifths occurring only once. This clone was recorded a few times. The antigen remains unidentified. The sequence came from an adult in good health. The material was peripheral blood, obtained on day 0 of AZD1222 vaccination. The chain combines TRBV19 with TRBJ1-1; 8 bases match TRBD1. The CDR3 loop is CASSIDRGQTLEAFF. The CDR3 DNA is TGTGCCAGTAGTATTGACAGGGGCCAAACCCTTGAAGCTTTCTTT.